The 4 T cell receptor beta chains reported below all come from one sample, sequenced in a study of early T cells in non-severe SARS-CoV-2 infection. TCRdb ran MiXCR on the 5' RACE reads and lists one entry per CDR3 protein. The sample includes fewer than 85,000 distinct CDR3 sequences, less than 20% of them seen just once. The specimen sequenced was whole blood. The source of these receptors is an adult who was a healthcare worker with PCR-confirmed SARS-CoV-2 infection or an uninfected control (not recorded which).

At least ten counts were recorded for this clonotype. J is TRBJ2-2 and V is TRBV5-4, with D perhaps TRBD1 (6 bases). Between the trimmed V and J ends, which lost 5 bases and 5 bases, there was a span of 10 bases. Germline CDR1 and CDR2: SGHNT and YYREEE (reference sequence). The CDR3 is made up of 13 amino acids. Here the CDR3 DNA reads TGTGCCAGCAGTCCAGGGGATACCGGGGAGCTGTTTTTT. Its translation is CASSPGDTGELFF.

The V gene is TRBV7-2, the J gene TRBJ2-6; D possibly corresponds to TRBD1 (6 bases). Trimming took off 5 bases at V and 1 base at J, with 15 bases between the two ends. From germline, CDR1 is SGHTA and CDR2 FQGNSA. The CDR3 sequence is 17 residues long. Here the CDR3 reads CASSQTTGVSGANVLTF. The CDR3 DNA reads as TGTGCCAGCAGCCAAACGACAGGTGTATCTGGGGCCAACGTCCTGACTTTC.

This clonotype was counted many times. The genes are TRBV28 and TRBJ2-7; D is ambiguous. The V gene's germline CDR1 is MDHEN and CDR2 SYDVKM. The CDR3 extends over 13 amino acids. Trimming took 5 bases from V and 3 from J, leaving 11 bases between them. Written as DNA, the CDR3 is TGTGCCAGCAGTCCCTCAGGCCGCTACGAGCAGTACTTC. Translating it yields CASSPSGRYEQYF.

This clonotype was seen a handful of times. The CDR3 reads CASSHTRDRDEKLFF. The CDR3 bases are TGCGCCAGCAGCCATACCCGGGACAGGGACGAAAAACTGTTTTTT. V is TRBV4-1 and J is TRBJ1-4, with 9 bases matching TRBD1. Germline assignment: CDR1 MGHRA and CDR2 YSYEKL. The CDR3 runs to 15 residues. The trim removed 3 bases at V and 8 bases at J, leaving 7 bases unmatched.